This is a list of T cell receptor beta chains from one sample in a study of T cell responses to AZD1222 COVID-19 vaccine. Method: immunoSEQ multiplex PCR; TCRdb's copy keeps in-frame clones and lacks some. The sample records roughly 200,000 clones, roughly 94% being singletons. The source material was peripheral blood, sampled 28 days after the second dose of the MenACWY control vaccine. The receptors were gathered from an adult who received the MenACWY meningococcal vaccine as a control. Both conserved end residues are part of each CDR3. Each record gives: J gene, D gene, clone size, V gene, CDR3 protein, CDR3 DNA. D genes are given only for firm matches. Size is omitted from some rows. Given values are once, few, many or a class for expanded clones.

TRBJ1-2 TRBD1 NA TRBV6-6 CASILGTGRYGYTF TGTGCCAGCATCCTCGGGACAGGCCGCTATGGCTACACCTTC
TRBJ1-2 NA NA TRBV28 CASSLEGTYGYTF TGTGCCAGCAGTTTAGAGGGTACCTATGGCTACACCTTC
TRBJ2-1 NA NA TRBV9 CASSSGVHEQFF TGTGCCAGCAGCTCAGGGGTTCATGAGCAGTTCTTC
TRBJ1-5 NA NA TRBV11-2 CASSSDGYSNQPQHF TGTGCCAGCAGCTCGGACGGTTATAGCAATCAGCCCCAGCATTTT
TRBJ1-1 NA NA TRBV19 CASSPGRYEAFF TGTGCCAGTAGTCCTGGACGGTATGAAGCTTTCTTT
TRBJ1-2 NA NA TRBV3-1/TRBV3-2 CASSQDVYGYTF TGTGCCAGCAGCCAAGACGTCTATGGCTACACCTTC
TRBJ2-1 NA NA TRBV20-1 CSASAVAAGNEQFF TGCAGTGCTAGTGCGGTAGCGGCGGGCAATGAGCAGTTCTTC
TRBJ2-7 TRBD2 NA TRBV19 CASSISTSGRFSYEQYF TGTGCCAGTAGTATTTCTACTAGCGGGAGGTTCTCCTACGAGCAGTACTTC
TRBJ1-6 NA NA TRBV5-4 CASSSGPYMNAPLHF TGTGCCAGCAGCTCCGGGCCGTACATGAATGCACCCCTCCACTTT
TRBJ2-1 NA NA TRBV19 CATVGLGTPYNEQFF TGTGCCACCGTGGGCTTGGGAACCCCCTACAATGAGCAGTTCTTC
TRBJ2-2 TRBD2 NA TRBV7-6 CASSFSREFVNGELFF TGTGCCAGCAGCTTTTCGCGGGAGTTCGTTAACGGGGAGCTGTTTTTT
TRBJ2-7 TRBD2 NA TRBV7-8 CASSAGTSGSGYEQYF TGTGCCAGCAGCGCCGGGACTAGCGGGAGTGGATACGAGCAGTACTTC
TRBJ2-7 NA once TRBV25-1 CASSVGMAYEQYF TGTGCCAGCAGTGTGGGGATGGCCTACGAGCAGTACTTC
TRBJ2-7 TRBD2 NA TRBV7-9 CASGGGDEQYF TGTGCCAGCGGCGGGGGTGACGAGCAGTACTTC
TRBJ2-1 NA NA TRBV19 CASSLARGASSYNEQFF TGTGCCAGTAGTCTGGCTCGGGGGGCCAGCTCCTACAATGAGCAGTTCTTC
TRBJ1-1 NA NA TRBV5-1 CASSLAGLRAFF TGCGCCAGCAGCTTGGCAGGGCTACGAGCTTTCTTT
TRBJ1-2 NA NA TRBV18 CASSPPDVQYGYTF TGTGCCAGCTCACCACCGGATGTCCAATATGGCTACACCTTC
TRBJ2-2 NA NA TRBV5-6 CASSLLSWQGTSRELFF TGTGCCAGCAGCTTGTTATCCTGGCAGGGTACATCCCGGGAGCTGTTTTTT
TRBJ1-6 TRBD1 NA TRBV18 CASSRQGNSYNSPLHF TGTGCCAGCTCGCGACAGGGGAACTCCTATAATTCACCCCTCCACTTT
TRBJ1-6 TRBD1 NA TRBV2 CARGTGGNSPLHF TGTGCCAGGGGGACAGGGGGTAATTCACCCCTCCACTTT
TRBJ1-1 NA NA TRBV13 CASSFGTEAFF TGTGCCAGCAGCTTCGGCACTGAAGCTTTCTTT
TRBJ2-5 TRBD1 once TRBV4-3 CASSQDAGGGIQETQYF TGCGCCAGCAGCCAAGATGCAGGGGGCGGAATCCAAGAGACCCAGTACTTC
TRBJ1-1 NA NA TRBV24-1 CATMDRQNTEAFF TGTGCCACCATGGACAGACAGAACACTGAAGCTTTCTTT
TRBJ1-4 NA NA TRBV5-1 CASSGGGYGFF TGCGCCAGCAGCGGAGGCGGTTACGGATTTTTT
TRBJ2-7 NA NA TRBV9 CASSADLASEHEQYF TGTGCCAGCAGCGCAGACCTGGCTAGCGAACACGAGCAGTACTTC
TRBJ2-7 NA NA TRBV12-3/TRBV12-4 CASSFFAYEQYF TGTGCCAGCAGTTTCTTTGCCTACGAGCAGTACTTC
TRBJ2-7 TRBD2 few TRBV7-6 CASSPTRTAGVREQYF TGTGCCAGCAGCCCTACGCGAACAGCGGGAGTAAGAGAGCAGTACTTC
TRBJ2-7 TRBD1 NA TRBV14 CASSQGTGNYEQYF TGTGCCAGCAGCCAAGGGACAGGGAACTACGAGCAGTACTTC
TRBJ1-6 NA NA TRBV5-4 CASTPGGSEPLHF TGTGCCAGCACCCCGGGGGGCAGTGAGCCCCTCCACTTT
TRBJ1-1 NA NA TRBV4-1 CASSRDTEAFF TGCGCCAGCAGCCGGGACACTGAAGCTTTCTTT
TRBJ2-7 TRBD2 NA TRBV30 CASPKTSGSWEQYF TGTGCCTCCCCCAAGACTAGCGGGAGTTGGGAGCAGTACTTC
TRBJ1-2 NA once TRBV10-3 CAILSEGYGYTF TGTGCCATCCTTTCCGAGGGCTATGGCTACACCTTC
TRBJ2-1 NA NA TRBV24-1 CATADFYNEQFF TGTGCCACTGCGGACTTCTACAATGAGCAGTTCTTC
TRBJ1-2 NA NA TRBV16 CASSQSEGFYGYTF TGTGCCAGCAGCCAATCTGAGGGGTTCTACGGCTACACCTTC
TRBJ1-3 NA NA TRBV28 CASDGGRGWGNTIYF TGTGCCAGCGACGGGGGGCGAGGGTGGGGAAACACCATATATTTT
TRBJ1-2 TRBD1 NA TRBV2 CASSSDRAYGYTF TGTGCCAGCAGTTCTGACAGGGCCTATGGCTACACCTTC
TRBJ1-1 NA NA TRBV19 CASSIDRRLGDTEAFF TGTGCCAGTAGTATAGATCGGAGGCTTGGGGACACTGAAGCTTTCTTT
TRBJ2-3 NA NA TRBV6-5 CASIGGLHTDTQYF TGTGCCAGCATTGGGGGGCTCCACACAGATACGCAGTATTTT
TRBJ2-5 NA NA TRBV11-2 CASSLGHAQETQYF TGTGCCAGCAGCTTAGGCCACGCACAAGAGACCCAGTACTTC
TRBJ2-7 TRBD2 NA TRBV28 CASRLAGASYEQYF TGTGCCAGCAGACTAGCGGGAGCATCCTACGAGCAGTACTTC
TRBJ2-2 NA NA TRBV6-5 CASRQSQPGELFF TGTGCCAGTAGACAGTCCCAGCCCGGGGAGCTGTTTTTT
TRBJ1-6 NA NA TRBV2 CASRATAGSPLHF TGTGCCAGCAGGGCGACAGCAGGGTCACCCCTCCACTTT
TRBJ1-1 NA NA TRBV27 CASSDRDPREAFF TGTGCCAGCAGTGACCGGGACCCCCGTGAAGCTTTCTTT
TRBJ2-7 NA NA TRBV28 CASSFRASAYEQYF TGTGCCAGCAGTTTTCGGGCTAGCGCCTACGAGCAGTACTTC
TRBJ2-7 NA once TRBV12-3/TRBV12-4 CASSPLPGEQYF TGTGCCAGCAGTCCCCTCCCCGGCGAGCAGTACTTC
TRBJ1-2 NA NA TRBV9 CASSVTVTNNRDFNYGYTF TGTGCCAGCAGCGTAACGGTAACGAATAACAGGGACTTTAACTATGGCTACACCTTC
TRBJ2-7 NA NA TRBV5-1 CASSTNYEQYF TGCGCCAGCAGCACAAACTACGAGCAGTACTTC
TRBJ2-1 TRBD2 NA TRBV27 CASSLSFSGGYYNEQFF TGTGCCAGCAGTTTATCTTTTAGCGGGGGATATTACAATGAGCAGTTCTTC
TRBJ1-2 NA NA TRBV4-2 CASSQDPGPSYGYTF TGTGCCAGCAGCCAAGATCCTGGACCATCTTATGGCTACACCTTC
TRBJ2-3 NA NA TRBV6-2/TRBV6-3 CASSGGATDTQYF TGTGCCAGCAGTGGCGGGGCCACAGATACGCAGTATTTT
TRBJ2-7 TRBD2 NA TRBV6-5 CASRDSSGGSYEQYF TGTGCCAGCAGAGATTCTAGCGGGGGCTCCTACGAGCAGTACTTC
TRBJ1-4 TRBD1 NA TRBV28 CASSDGTAGNEKLFF TGTGCCAGCAGTGATGGGACAGCAGGAAATGAAAAACTGTTTTTT
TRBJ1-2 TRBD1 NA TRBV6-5 CASSTQGEAYGYTF TGTGCCAGCAGTACGCAGGGGGAGGCCTATGGCTACACCTTC
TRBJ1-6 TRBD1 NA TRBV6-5 CASGDRGNSPLHF TGTGCCAGCGGGGACAGGGGAAATTCACCCCTCCACTTT
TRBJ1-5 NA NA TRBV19 CASRTAPYSNQPQHF TGTGCCAGTAGGACCGCGCCCTATAGCAATCAGCCCCAGCATTTT
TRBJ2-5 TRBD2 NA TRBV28 CASSLLAGTQETQYF TGTGCCAGCAGCCTACTAGCGGGAACACAAGAGACCCAGTACTTC
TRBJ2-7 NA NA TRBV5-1 CASSSTGTGSYEQYF TGCGCCAGCAGCTCTACCGGGACGGGATCCTACGAGCAGTACTTC